This entry features one TCR beta chain sequence. Its target is unknown. The CDR3 has 16 amino acids. V was shortened by 4 bases and J by 0 bases, with 13 bases between the two germline ends. Looked up from germline, CDR1 is KGHDR and CDR2 is SFDVKD. This specimen belongs to a study of T-cell memory formation after mild COVID-19. As for the study in general: TCR clusters were largely donor specific. Findings and caveats of the study: Within pre-infection memory, some responding clones were found, suggesting cross-reactive memory joined. Clones contracting day 15 to 85 were balanced CD4/CD8; later expanders leaned CD4+.

Constant-segment-primed 5'RACE gave TCR alpha and TCR beta cDNA libraries with sample barcodes and UMIs. TCRdb itself ran the 5' RACE reads through MiXCR, one entry per CDR3 protein. The sample has a few hundred thousand distinct CDR3 sequences; around 26% are singletons. Material for sequencing was PBMCs or a T cell subset sorted from them (not recorded which). The clonotype was recovered from an adult woman who had mild COVID-19 (a few samples of this study predate the infection). Cell type and time point are not known. The rearrangement uses TRBV24-1 and TRBJ2-3; maybe TRBD2 (6 bases). The CDR3 DNA sequence: TGTGCCACCAGTGACACTAGCAGACAGAGCACAGATACGCAGTATTTT. It translates to CATSDTSRQSTDTQYF.